The 21 T cell receptor beta chains presented below share a single source sample, sequenced in a study of blood T cell repertoires in COVID-19 (dated by TCRdb to the early 2020s). Library preparation employed the immunoSEQ multiplex PCR assay. TCRdb holds this immuneACCESS table with in-frame rearrangements only. Some clones are missing; in checked studies, unresolved V genes explain under half, and the rest has no known cause. The sample has about 300,000 clones on record, over 75% of them singletons. The top ten constitute about 4% of the sample. Sequenced input: PBMCs or T cells enriched from blood (not recorded which). These TCRs come from a man aged 30 to 39 who had recovered from COVID-19.

Details on this clone: A much more abundant neighbour one base away suggests this may be a read error. The J gene is TRBJ2-3, the V gene TRBV2; 10 bases are shared with TRBD2. This CDR3 is 14 amino acids long. CDR1 and CDR2 (germline): SNHLY, FYNNEI. J gave up 6 bases and V 2 bases, and 2 bases lay outside the gene matches. CDR3 amino acids: CASSELAGVDTQYF. The CDR3 DNA reads as TGTGCCAGCAGTGAACTAGCGGGAGTGGATACGCAGTATTTT. Variable domain in full (rest from reference TRBV2 and TRBJ2-3): EPEVTQTPSHQVTQMGQEVILRCVPISNHLYFYWYRQILGQKVEFLVSFYNNEISEKSEIFDDQFSVERPDGSNFTLKIRSTKLEDSAMYFCASSELAGVDTQYFGPGTRLTVL.

This chain joins TRBV3-1 (or the pseudogene TRBV3-2) and TRBJ1-6, with 8 bases identical to TRBD1. The CDR3 runs to 17 residues. The germline V gene encodes CDR1 LGHDT and CDR2 YNNKEL (reference sequence). J lost 9 bases, V lost 1 base, and 11 bases had no gene match. The CDR3 here is CASSQALTGVKGSPLHF. For the CDR3, the DNA is TGTGCCAGCAGCCAAGCCTTGACAGGGGTAAAGGGTTCACCCCTCCACTTT.

The chain employs TRBV7-2 and TRBJ1-1, with a tentative D call TRBD1 (6 bases). This CDR3 comprises 15 residues. Trimming cost V 4 bases and J 1 base, with 13 bases left between them. Per germline, CDR1 SGHTA and CDR2 FQGNSA. The CDR3, as DNA: TGTGCCAGCAGCTCCCGGACAGCCCCGAACACTGAAGCTTTCTTT. As protein: CASSSRTAPNTEAFF.

The chain joins TRBV4-2 to TRBJ1-5, with 8 bases aligning to TRBD1. CDR1 LGHNA and CDR2 YNFKEQ come from the germline V gene. V shed 2 bases and J 5 bases; nucleotides not matched to a gene: 11. The CDR3 is made up of 17 amino acids. CDR3 nucleotide sequence: TGTGCCAGCAGCCAAATCCCCACGGACAGGGACGATCAGCCCCAGCATTTT. Translated, it gives CASSQIPTDRDDQPQHF.

The chain joins TRBV7-9 to TRBJ1-1; 8 positions match TRBD1. V lost 5 bases, J lost 1 base, and 18 bases stayed unmatched. CDR3 size: 19 residues. CDR1 and CDR2 from the germline V gene are SEHNR and FQNEAQ (reference sequence). CDR3 DNA sequence: TGTGCCAGCAGCCTACCCGGCGAAGTCAGGGGGCGAACGAACACTGAAGCTTTCTTT. Translating gives CASSLPGEVRGRTNTEAFF.

The V and J genes are TRBV9 and TRBJ2-4; 11 bases map to TRBD2. CDR1 and CDR2 (germline): SGDLS, YYNGEE. The CDR3 runs 16 residues. Unmatched junction bases numbered 6, after V lost 5 bases and J lost 2 bases. The chain's CDR3 is CASSPTSGSTKNIQYF. In DNA, the CDR3 is TGTGCCAGCAGTCCTACTAGCGGGAGTACCAAAAACATTCAGTACTTC.

This clone was seen more than once but under ten times. The gene calls are TRBV7-2 and TRBJ2-1; 9 nucleotides agree with TRBD2. Trimming at V came to 5 bases and at J to 4 bases, leaving 9 bases not matched to a gene. The CDR3 length is 16 residues. Germline-derived CDR1 and CDR2 are SGHTA and FQGNSA. The CDR3, as DNA: TGTGCCAGCAGCCCCGGCGGGAGGGGGCTGTACAATGAGCAGTTCTTC. It translates to CASSPGGRGLYNEQFF.

The chain couples TRBV10-1 to TRBJ1-1, with 7 nucleotides matching TRBD1. CDR3 size: 14 residues. Germline V gives CDR1 WNHNN, CDR2 SYGVQD (reference sequence). V shed 2 bases, J shed 4 bases, and the junction held 4 bases outside the gene matches. The CDR3 protein is CASSEDRVGTEAFF. In DNA form, the CDR3 reads TGCGCCAGCAGTGAGGACAGGGTTGGCACTGAAGCTTTCTTT.

The chain uses TRBV4-1 and TRBJ2-7, with TRBD1 as a possible D gene (5 bases). The germline V and J ends were trimmed by 2 bases and 2 bases, with 7 bases remaining between them. Looked up from germline, CDR1 is MGHRA and CDR2 is YSYEKL. This CDR3 is built from 13 residues. DNA of the CDR3: TGCGCCAGCAGCCAACGACAGACCTACGAGCAGTACTTC. Protein: CASSQRQTYEQYF.

The V call is TRBV18, the J call TRBJ1-2, with TRBD1 matching 11 bases. V shed 3 bases and J 7 bases; nucleotides not matched to a gene: 1. Germline V gene sequence: CDR1 KGHSH, CDR2 LQKENI. CDR3 length equals 13 residues. CDR3 coding DNA: TGTGCCAGCTCACCCGGGACAGGGGGTGGCTACACCTTC. Protein sequence: CASSPGTGGGYTF.

The chain links TRBV6-5 to TRBJ2-5; 10 bases are shared with TRBD2. Per the germline V gene, CDR1 is MNHEY and CDR2 is SVGAGI. CDR3 length: 16 amino acids. Trimming at V came to 1 base and at J to 5 bases, leaving 7 bases not matched to a gene. The DNA for the CDR3 is TGTGCCAGCAGTTACTTGCTAGCGGGAGCTTTGGAGACCCAGTACTTC. This gives the protein CASSYLLAGALETQYF.

V and J are TRBV29-1 and TRBJ2-3, with 14 bases matching TRBD2. Germline V lookup: CDR1 SQVTM, CDR2 ANQGSEA. The CDR3 runs 16 residues. The V gene end was trimmed by 2 bases and the J gene end by 3 bases; junction bases not matched to a gene: 4. The CDR3 nucleotides read TGCAGCGTTGAACCGGGACTAGCGGGAGCTACAGATACGCAGTATTTT. Protein: CSVEPGLAGATDTQYF.

This clone showed up just a few times. The rearrangement joins TRBV7-2 to TRBJ1-5; D is ambiguous. V shed 5 bases and J shed 5 bases, with 19 bases lying between them. The CDR3 has 16 amino acids. Germline values: CDR1 SGHTA, CDR2 FQGNSA. In nucleotides, the CDR3 is TGTGCCAGCAGCATAACGGGGTACGTGTCGGATCAGCCCCAGCATTTT. Translation gives CASSITGYVSDQPQHF.

This chain connects TRBV3-1 (or the pseudogene TRBV3-2) to TRBJ2-1, with 7 bases matching TRBD2. After removal of 4 bases from V and 0 bases from J, the junction contained 12 bases not matched to a gene. The CDR3 has 18 residues. Looked up from germline, CDR1 is LGHDT and CDR2 is YNNKEL (reference sequence). Here the CDR3 reads CASSRTQGGSSSYNEQFF. Written as DNA, the CDR3 is TGTGCCAGCAGCCGAACACAAGGCGGGAGCAGCTCCTACAATGAGCAGTTCTTC.

The chain combines TRBV5-1 with TRBJ2-3; the D is unclear. CDR1 and CDR2 (germline): SGHRS, YFSETQ. The V gene lost 4 bases and the J gene lost 0 bases, with 9 bases spanning the gap. The CDR3 is 14 amino acids. The DNA of the CDR3 is TGCGCCAGCAGCGTCCGTACTAGCACAGATACGCAGTATTTT. It translates to CASSVRTSTDTQYF. The full variable domain, with the rest looked up from reference TRBV5-1 and TRBJ2-3, is KAGVTQTPRYLIKTRGQQVTLSCSPISGHRSVSWYQQTPGQGLQFLFEYFSETQRNKGNFPGRFSGRQFSNSRSEMNVSTLELGDSALYLCASSVRTSTDTQYFGPGTRLTVL.

This chain connects TRBV9 to TRBJ2-3, with D tentatively TRBD2 (5 bases). CDR3 length equals 16 residues. CDR1 and CDR2 (germline): SGDLS, YYNGEE. The ends were cut back, 4 bases at V and 1 base at J, with 16 bases in the middle. This CDR3 is CASSPYRGIGTDTQYF. As DNA, the CDR3 is TGTGCCAGCAGCCCGTACCGGGGTATTGGCACAGATACGCAGTATTTT.

CDR3 region: CASSLLGQGYSYEQYF. In DNA, the CDR3 is TGTGCCAGCAGTTTATTGGGACAGGGATACTCCTACGAGCAGTACTTC. The chain recombines TRBV27 with TRBJ2-7; 9 bases are shared with TRBD1. Trimming cost V 1 base and J 0 bases; bases outside gene matches: 4. Germline V gives CDR1 MNHEY, CDR2 SMNVEV (reference sequence). The CDR3 extends over 16 amino acids.

V gene TRBV2 combines with J gene TRBJ1-1, with D unresolved. CDR1 SNHLY and CDR2 FYNNEI come from the germline V gene. CDR3 length equals 12 residues. Trimming cost V 4 bases and J 5 bases, with 8 bases left between them. This CDR3 reads CASSVQRTEAFF. DNA of the CDR3: TGTGCCAGCAGTGTTCAGAGGACTGAAGCTTTCTTT.

The chain carries TRBV7-2 and TRBJ2-7; D is unresolved. Germline V gene lookup returns CDR1 SGHTA and CDR2 FQGNSA. Trimming took off 1 base at V and 2 bases at J, with 6 bases between the two ends. The CDR3 extends over 13 amino acids. The CDR3 nucleotides read TGTGCCAGCAGCTTAGATCTCCCCTACGAGCAGTACTTC. It codes for CASSLDLPYEQYF.

The gene calls are TRBV6-4 and TRBJ2-2, with unresolved D. Germline lookup yields CDR1 MRHNA and CDR2 SNTAGT. The ends were cut back, 8 bases at V and 3 bases at J, with 13 bases in the middle. There are 14 residues in the CDR3. The CDR3 coding sequence is TGTGCCAGCGCCGCGACTCGGGACACCGGGGAGCTGTTTTTT. Its translation: CASAATRDTGELFF.

The chain joins TRBV18 to TRBJ1-4; 11 bases agree with TRBD1. With V trimmed by 4 bases and J by 8 bases, 6 bases remained unmatched. CDR1 KGHSH and CDR2 LQKENI come from the germline V gene. The CDR3 runs 15 residues. CDR3 DNA: TGTGCCAGCTCACTAACAGGACAGGGGGCCGAAAAACTGTTTTTT. It translates to CASSLTGQGAEKLFF.